This T cell receptor (beta chain) is from a study of T-cell memory formation after mild COVID-19. TCRdb used MiXCR to reprocess the 5' RACE reads, holding one entry per CDR3 protein. The data contain about 120,000 distinct CDR3 sequences, 16% of them singletons. Per germline, CDR1 SGHDT and CDR2 YYEEEE. The CDR3 has 14 residues. The V end was cut by 4 bases, the J end by 4 bases, with 11 bases between. Sequencing was carried out using PBMCs or a T cell subset sorted from them (not recorded which). The receptor was derived from an adult woman who had mild COVID-19 (a few samples of this study predate the infection). Cell type and time point are not known. V and J are TRBV5-6 and TRBJ2-2; D may match TRBD1 or TRBD2 (5 bases each). The CDR3 region has the DNA TGTGCCAGCAGCATCGGGACGGGCACCGGGGAGCTGTTTTTT. Translating gives CASSIGTGTGELFF.